This section outlines one TCR beta chain sequence together with its context. The table came from immunoSEQ multiplex PCR; TCRdb's copy has only in-frame clones and leaves some out. Of fewer than 70,000 clones in the sample, over 65% were seen once. The CDR3 contains 16 residues. Trimming left V 5 bases short and J 8 bases short, with 22 bases between. Germline CDR1 reads SGHTA; CDR2 reads FQGTGA. These data originate in a study of OX40 agonist ivuxolimab in advanced cancers. It was autoimmune disease history or systemic immunosuppression that excluded patients. The material sequenced was CD4+ or CD8+ T cells sorted from blood, taken in a trial of the OX40 agonist ivuxolimab. This sequence joins TRBV7-3 and TRBJ2-1; no clear D. This TCR derives from an adult with an advanced solid tumor such as melanoma, head and neck, liver or kidney cancer. The CDR3 region is CASSRTSGGATHEQFF. The CDR3 bases are TGTGCCAGCAGCCGAACTTCGGGCGGAGCTACGCATGAGCAGTTCTTC.